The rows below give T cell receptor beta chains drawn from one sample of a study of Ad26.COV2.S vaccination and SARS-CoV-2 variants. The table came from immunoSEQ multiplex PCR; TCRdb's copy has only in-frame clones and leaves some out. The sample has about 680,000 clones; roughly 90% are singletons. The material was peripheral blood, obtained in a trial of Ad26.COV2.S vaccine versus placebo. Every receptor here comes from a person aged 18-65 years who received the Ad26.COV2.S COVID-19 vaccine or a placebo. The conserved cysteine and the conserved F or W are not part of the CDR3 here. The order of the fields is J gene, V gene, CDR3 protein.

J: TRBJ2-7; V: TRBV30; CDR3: AWSRRQGLYEQY
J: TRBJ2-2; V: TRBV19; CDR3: ASRTQGAQVTGELF
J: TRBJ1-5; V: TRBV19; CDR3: ASSSPGQGISNQPQH
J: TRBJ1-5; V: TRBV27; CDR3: ASSFLPTGESNQPQH
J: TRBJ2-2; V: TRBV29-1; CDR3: SARQGPNANTGELF
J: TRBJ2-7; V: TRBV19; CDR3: ASSPGGDEQY
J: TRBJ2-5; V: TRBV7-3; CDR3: ASSLQGGRETQY
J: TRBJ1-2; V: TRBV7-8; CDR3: ASSQTTGGWGNYGYT
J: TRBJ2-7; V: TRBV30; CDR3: AWSEGDPYEQY
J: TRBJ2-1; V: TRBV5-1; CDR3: ASSWTSGTYNEQF
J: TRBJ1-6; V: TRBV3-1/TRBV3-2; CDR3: ASSHTGGSYNSPLH
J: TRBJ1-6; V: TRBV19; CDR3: ASSDRGGNSPLH
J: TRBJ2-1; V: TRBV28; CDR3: ASSFRRTSYNEQF
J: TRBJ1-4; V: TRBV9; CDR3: ASSSRGEVNEKLF
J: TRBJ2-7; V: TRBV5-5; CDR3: ASSFGQGQYEQY
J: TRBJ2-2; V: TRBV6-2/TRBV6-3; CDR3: ASSYWGVGELF
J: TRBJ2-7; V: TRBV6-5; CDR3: ASNINYDSYEQY
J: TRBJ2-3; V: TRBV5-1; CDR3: ASRRQGTGTSGTDTQY
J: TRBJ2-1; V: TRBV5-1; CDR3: ASSLFMAGRGNEQF
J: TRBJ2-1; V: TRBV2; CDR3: AIYKGQGGHEQF
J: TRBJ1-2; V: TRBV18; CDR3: ASSANPTGRFRGYT
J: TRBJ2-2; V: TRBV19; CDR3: ASSVSDRANTGELF
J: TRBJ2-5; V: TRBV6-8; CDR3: ASSYPSSLGKNLTRYQETQY
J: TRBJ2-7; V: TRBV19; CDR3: ASSTNPSYEQY
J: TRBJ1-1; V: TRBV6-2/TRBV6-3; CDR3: ASSYMGEGNTEAF
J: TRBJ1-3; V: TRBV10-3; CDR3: AISEDRGITIY
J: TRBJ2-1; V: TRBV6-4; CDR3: ASSVDMGTYNEQF
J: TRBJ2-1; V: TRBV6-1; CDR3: ASSDQPWGAGKNEQF
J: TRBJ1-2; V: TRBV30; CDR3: AWRFTQMGYT
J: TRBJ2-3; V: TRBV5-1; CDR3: ASSLALTSLNTQY
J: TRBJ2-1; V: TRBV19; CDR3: ATSIPNNEQF
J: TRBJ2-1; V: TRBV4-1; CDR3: ASSQDTSSYNEQF
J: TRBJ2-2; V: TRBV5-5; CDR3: ASSLAGMNTGELF
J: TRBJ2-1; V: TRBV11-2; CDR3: ASSLTGTSGGYNEQF
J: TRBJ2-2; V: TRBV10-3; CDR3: AIQTGTSGRAWTGELF
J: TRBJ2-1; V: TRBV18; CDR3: ASSPWAVSYNEQF
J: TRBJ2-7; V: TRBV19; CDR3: ASSTRTGGLYEQY
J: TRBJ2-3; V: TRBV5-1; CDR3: ASSFQILAGVADTQY
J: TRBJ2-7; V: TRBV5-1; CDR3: ASRRDRGSYEQY